One and the same sample provided the 32 T cell receptor beta chains below, sequenced in a study of technical replicates of blood from a few donors. This table comes from immunoSEQ multiplex PCR, and its TCRdb copy is limited to in-frame clones, with some not included. The top ten hold roughly 0.34% of the sample, which has nearly 90,000 clones, around 95% seen once. Material: T cells isolated from PBMCs. These receptors came from a human donor in good health.

The chain has TRBV7-3 and TRBJ1-4, with a weak D call TRBD1 (6 bases). Germline V lookup: CDR1 SGHTA, CDR2 FQGTGA. The CDR3 contains 14 residues. Trimming removed 5 bases at V and 7 bases at J, with 14 bases between. The CDR3 here is CASSPMTGGEKLFF. The DNA of the CDR3 is TGTGCCAGCAGCCCGATGACAGGCGGTGAAAAACTGTTTTTT.

CDR3 loop: CASRGAYEQYF. CDR3 sequence (DNA): TGTGCCAGTAGGGGGGCGTACGAGCAGTACTTC. The chain couples TRBV19 to TRBJ2-7, with a weak D call TRBD1 (6 bases). The CDR3 sequence is 11 residues long. CDR1 and CDR2 from the germline V gene are LNHDA and SQIVND (reference sequence). The V gene lost 6 bases and the J gene lost 4 bases, with 7 bases spanning the gap. The complete variable domain, with remaining parts taken from reference TRBV19 and TRBJ2-7, reads DGGITQSPKYLFRKEGQNVTLSCEQNLNHDAMYWYRQDPGQGLRLIYYSQIVNDFQKGDIAEGYSVSREKKESFPLTVTSAQKNPTAFYLCASRGAYEQYFGPGTRLTVT.

V gene TRBV21-1 combines with J gene TRBJ2-7; the table calls TRBD2, which could not be checked here. TRBV21-1 is given as a pseudogene. This CDR3 has 17 amino acids. CDR3 region: CASSKCNWTRPSYEQYF. The DNA for the CDR3 is TGTGCCAGCAGCAAATGCAACTGGACTAGACCCTCCTACGAGCAGTACTTC.

This chain uses TRBV28 with TRBJ2-3; weak D call: TRBD2 (5 bases). Germline CDR1 is MDHEN and CDR2 is SYDVKM. Trimming cost V 3 bases and J 4 bases, with 14 bases left between them. CDR3 length: 15 residues. In nucleotides, the CDR3 is TGTGCCAGCAGTTTTACGGGGTCTTTCGCAGATACGCAGTATTTT. Translating it yields CASSFTGSFADTQYF.

Remarks on this clone: The junction differs from germline at one of its ends, possibly a read error. The rearrangement uses TRBV4-2 and TRBJ1-1; a possible D gene is TRBD1 (5 bases). The CDR3 has 11 amino acids. CDR1 and CDR2 from the germline V gene are LGHNA and YNFKEQ. For the CDR3, the DNA is TGTGCCAGCAGTCAAGATGGGGCAGCTTTCTTT. Its protein is CASSQDGAAFF.

The V gene is TRBV29-1, the J gene TRBJ1-2, with 8 bases fitting TRBD1. Germline values: CDR1 SQVTM, CDR2 ANQGSEA. This CDR3 has 12 amino acids. Trimming took 6 bases from V and 4 from J; bases not matched to a gene: 4. CDR3 protein: CSVSGGVYGYTF. The CDR3 coding sequence is TGCAGCGTCTCAGGGGGCGTCTATGGCTACACCTTC.

V usage is TRBV2 and J usage is TRBJ1-5, with no clear D. CDR1 and CDR2 from the germline V gene are SNHLY and FYNNEI. The ends were cut back, 6 bases at V and 0 bases at J, with 9 bases in the middle. The CDR3 covers 14 residues. CDR3 sequence (DNA): TGTGCCAGCAGCCGACATATTAGCAATCAGCCCCAGCATTTT. Translated, it gives CASSRHISNQPQHF. Full variable domain (missing parts from reference TRBV2 and TRBJ1-5): EPEVTQTPSHQVTQMGQEVILRCVPISNHLYFYWYRQILGQKVEFLVSFYNNEISEKSEIFDDQFSVERPDGSNFTLKIRSTKLEDSAMYFCASSRHISNQPQHFGDGTRLSIL.

The chain recombines TRBV5-6 with TRBJ2-4; D remains ambiguous. Trimming took off 0 bases at V and 5 bases at J, with 18 bases between the two ends. This CDR3 spans 17 amino acids. Germline V lookup: CDR1 SGHDT, CDR2 YYEEEE. This CDR3 is CASSLVYMGALQNIQYF. DNA of the CDR3: TGTGCCAGCAGCTTGGTATATATGGGCGCCCTCCAAAACATTCAGTACTTC.

The genes are TRBV28 and TRBJ1-1; possible D gene TRBD1, 6 bases. V gave up 2 bases and J gave up 1 base, with 14 bases separating them. The CDR3 is 16 amino acids. Looked up from germline, CDR1 is MDHEN and CDR2 is SYDVKM. The CDR3 is CASSLVSGHGNTEAFF. The CDR3 coding sequence is TGTGCCAGCAGTTTAGTGTCGGGACACGGGAACACTGAAGCTTTCTTT.

This clone was observed a single time. The chain recombines TRBV11-2 with TRBJ2-2; D is uncertain. The ends were cut back, 3 bases at V and 1 base at J, with 6 bases in the middle. The CDR3 has 14 amino acids. Germline V gene sequence: CDR1 SGHAT, CDR2 FQNNGV. As DNA, the CDR3 is TGTGCCAGCAGCTTTGGGCTGAACACCGGGGAGCTGTTTTTT. Its protein product is CASSFGLNTGELFF.

The chain joins TRBV15 to TRBJ2-7, with 7 bases matching TRBD2. Germline CDR1 LNHNV, CDR2 YYDKDF (reference sequence). After removal of 8 bases from V and 7 bases from J, the junction contained 11 bases not matched to a gene. The CDR3 sequence is 13 residues long. CDR3 in amino acids: CATAPGLELEQYF. The DNA for the CDR3 is TGTGCCACCGCGCCAGGACTAGAGTTAGAGCAGTACTTC.

DNA for the CDR3: TGTGCCACCGAAAGACAGAGAACCTACGAGCAGTACTTC. Its protein product is CATERQRTYEQYF. V is TRBV19 and J is TRBJ2-7; tentative D call: TRBD1 (5 bases). This CDR3 contains 13 residues. CDR1 and CDR2 (germline): LNHDA, SQIVND (reference sequence). The V end was cut by 10 bases, the J end by 2 bases, with 15 bases between.

This clone was recorded once. The rearrangement joins TRBV5-6 to TRBJ2-3; unclear D gene. V shed 3 bases and J shed 6 bases, with 5 bases lying between them. The CDR3 consists of 11 residues. Per germline, CDR1 SGHDT and CDR2 YYEEEE. DNA for the CDR3: TGTGCCAGCAGCTGGGCGGATACGCAGTATTTT. Translated, it gives CASSWADTQYF.

The chain carries TRBV6-1 and TRBJ1-1; 7 nucleotides line up with TRBD1. Germline V gene lookup returns CDR1 MNHNS and CDR2 SASEGT. The CDR3 is made up of 13 amino acids. With 6 bases clipped from V and 1 base from J, the junction kept 2 bases outside the gene matches. The CDR3 bases are TGTGCCAGCAGGACAGGGTGGAACACTGAAGCTTTCTTT. As protein: CASRTGWNTEAFF.

The V gene is TRBV5-5, the J gene TRBJ2-3, with a possible D match to TRBD2 (6 bases). From germline, CDR1 is SGHKS and CDR2 YYEKEE (reference sequence). The CDR3 has 16 residues. Trimming shortened V by 0 bases and J by 2 bases, and 13 bases separated the two germline ends. DNA for the CDR3: TGTGCCAGCAGCTTGGTGTCTTGGACTACCACAGATACGCAGTATTTT. Protein sequence: CASSLVSWTTTDTQYF.

This chain links TRBV28 with TRBJ1-4, with 9 bases fitting TRBD1. J was trimmed by 3 bases and V by 4 bases; bases with no gene match: 6. Germline-derived CDR1 and CDR2 are MDHEN and SYDVKM. CDR3 length: 16 residues. The CDR3 loop is CASSYRTGEANEKLFF. The DNA of the CDR3 is TGTGCCAGCAGTTACAGGACAGGGGAGGCTAATGAAAAACTGTTTTTT.

The chain employs TRBV7-9 and TRBJ1-1; 7 nucleotides match TRBD1. Trimming at V came to 8 bases and at J to 4 bases, leaving 10 bases not matched to a gene. Germline CDR1 and CDR2: SEHNR and FQNEAQ (reference sequence). This CDR3 contains 14 residues. In DNA form, the CDR3 reads TGTGCCAGCCGTAGTACAGGGGTGATCACTGAAGCTTTCTTT. It specifies CASRSTGVITEAFF.

This clone has just a few counts. The V call is TRBV5-1, the J call TRBJ2-3; 7 bases agree with TRBD2. V dropped 5 bases and J dropped 2; count of bases not matched to a gene: 8. CDR1 is SGHRS and CDR2 is YFSETQ in the germline V gene. This CDR3 spans 15 amino acids. CDR3 residues: CASRNSGSNTDTQYF. DNA of the CDR3: TGCGCCAGCAGGAATAGCGGGTCGAACACAGATACGCAGTATTTT.

This clone came up once. The chain has TRBV27 and TRBJ2-3; TRBD1 is a possible D gene (6 bases). The CDR3 is 13 residues long. Trimming stripped 6 bases from V and 4 bases from J, with 11 bases between. CDR1 and CDR2 from the germline V gene are MNHEY and SMNVEV (reference sequence). The CDR3 protein is CASSYGQSDTQYF. The CDR3 bases are TGTGCCAGCAGCTATGGACAGTCAGATACGCAGTATTTT.

This clone has a single count. The chain recombines TRBV4-1 with TRBJ2-1, with 9 bases fitting TRBD2. Trimming at V came to 4 bases and at J to 4 bases, leaving 14 bases not matched to a gene. CDR3 length equals 18 residues. Per germline, CDR1 MGHRA and CDR2 YSYEKL. The CDR3 reads CASSPVSGAGGGYNEQFF. CDR3 in DNA: TGCGCCAGCAGCCCAGTATCGGGCGCGGGAGGGGGATACAATGAGCAGTTCTTC.

The chain is built from TRBV7-8 and TRBJ2-7; D gene uncertain. The length of the CDR3 is 13 residues. The germline V gene has CDR1 SGHVS and CDR2 FQNEAQ. Trimming shortened V by 5 bases and J by 0 bases, and 8 bases separated the two germline ends. CDR3 in amino acids: CASSPVSSYEQYF. CDR3 DNA sequence: TGTGCCAGCAGCCCTGTCAGCTCCTACGAGCAGTACTTC.

The chain carries TRBV25-1 and TRBJ2-1, with no clear D. CDR3 length equals 16 residues. Germline-derived CDR1 and CDR2 are MGHDK and SYGVNS. The germline V and J ends were trimmed by 1 base and 8 bases, with 18 bases remaining between them. CDR3: CASSESPYNLLDEQFF. The CDR3 DNA reads as TGTGCCAGCAGTGAATCACCATATAACCTTCTAGATGAGCAGTTCTTC.

This clone was seen more than once but under ten times. V gene TRBV13 combines with J gene TRBJ1-1, with D unclear. The CDR3 is 12 residues long. Germline V gives CDR1 PRHDT, CDR2 FYEKMQ (reference sequence). Trimming cost V 0 bases and J 11 bases, with 10 bases left between them. CDR3 sequence: CASSLGSRRAFF. CDR3 nucleotide sequence: TGTGCCAGCAGCTTAGGCAGTAGGAGGGCTTTCTTT.

The chain is built from TRBV13 and TRBJ1-1; D unresolved. The CDR3 runs 12 residues. Germline values: CDR1 PRHDT, CDR2 FYEKMQ (reference sequence). Deletions cut 5 bases from V and 3 bases from J, with 7 bases between. The CDR3 spells CASSRGYTEAFF. In nucleotides, the CDR3 is TGTGCCAGCAGCCGGGGATACACTGAAGCTTTCTTT.

CDR3 bases: TGTGCCAGCAGTGGGGGGAGGATATCAGATACGCAGTATTTT. It encodes CASSGGRISDTQYF. V gene TRBV7-9 combines with J gene TRBJ2-3, with a weak D call TRBD2 (6 bases). Trimming pared 6 bases from V and 4 bases from J, leaving 14 bases between. CDR3 length equals 14 residues. CDR1 is SEHNR and CDR2 is FQNEAQ in the germline V gene (reference sequence).

This chain connects TRBV7-2 to TRBJ2-7; a weak D match, TRBD2 (5 bases). Trimming removed 3 bases at V and 3 bases at J, with 15 bases between. The CDR3 covers 15 residues. The germline CDR1 and CDR2 sequences are SGHTA and FQGNSA. The CDR3 region is CASSLRGPSFYEQYF. The CDR3, as DNA: TGTGCCAGCAGCTTGAGAGGGCCAAGCTTCTACGAGCAGTACTTC.

The V and J genes are TRBV4-2 and TRBJ2-3; TRBD2 matches at 10 bases. Germline V gives CDR1 LGHNA, CDR2 YNFKEQ. After removal of 0 bases from V and 0 bases from J, the junction contained 12 bases not matched to a gene. CDR3 length: 20 amino acids. The CDR3 coding sequence is TGTGCCAGCAGCCAAGATGGGCTAGCGGGAGTAGAGGGGAGCACAGATACGCAGTATTTT. Amino acid sequence: CASSQDGLAGVEGSTDTQYF.

CDR3 in DNA: TGTGCCAGCAGTTACTCCTACTCTGGGGCCAACGTCCTGACTTTC. This codes for CASSYSYSGANVLTF. V gene TRBV6-5 combines with J gene TRBJ2-6, with unresolved D. The CDR3 has 15 residues. From germline, CDR1 is MNHEY and CDR2 SVGAGI. The germline V and J ends were trimmed by 0 bases and 0 bases, with 3 bases remaining between them.

The chain's CDR3 is CASSPRPLLAGGPEQYF. CDR3 sequence (DNA): TGTGCCAGCTCACCAAGGCCATTACTAGCGGGAGGTCCCGAGCAGTACTTC. The chain combines TRBV18 with TRBJ2-7; 12 bases align to TRBD2. CDR3 length equals 17 residues. Germline assignment: CDR1 KGHSH and CDR2 LQKENI. V gave up 2 bases and J gave up 6 bases; unmatched junction bases: 11.

This clone occurred a few times. Other DNA sequences of this sample code for an identical CDR3. This chain joins TRBV5-1 and TRBJ1-1; D may be TRBD1 (5 bases). Germline assignment: CDR1 SGHRS and CDR2 YFSETQ. The CDR3 contains 13 residues. V was cut by 2 bases and J by 5 bases, with 10 bases left in between. The CDR3 DNA reads as TGCGCCAGCAGCTTAAGGGGAGGGACTGAAGCTTTCTTT. Its protein product is CASSLRGGTEAFF.

V is TRBV10-3 and J is TRBJ1-4; no clear D. Germline CDR1 is ENHRY and CDR2 is SYGVKD. Trimming shortened V by 0 bases and J by 7 bases, and 12 bases separated the two germline ends. This CDR3 is 15 amino acids long. The CDR3 here is CAISESEVWGEKLFF. Here the CDR3 DNA reads TGTGCCATCAGTGAGTCGGAGGTTTGGGGTGAAAAACTGTTTTTT.

This sequence joins TRBV4-3 and TRBJ2-4; tentatively, D is TRBD2 (6 bases). Germline lookup yields CDR1 LGHNA and CDR2 YSLEER. The CDR3 has 13 residues. Trimming stripped 1 base from V and 9 bases from J, with 10 bases between. Here the CDR3 reads CASSQVLEGIQYF. CDR3 in DNA: TGCGCCAGCAGCCAAGTATTGGAGGGCATTCAGTACTTC.